This T cell receptor (beta chain) was identified during a study of T cell changes during pregnancy in multiple sclerosis. Germline-derived CDR1 and CDR2 are SGHTA and FQGNSA. This CDR3 is built from 14 residues. V was cut by 4 bases and J by 0 bases, with 9 bases left in between. Sequencing used immunoSEQ multiplex PCR; TCRdb keeps in-frame clones, though not all of them. The sample carries about 110,000 clones, 85% to 95% recorded once. The material sequenced was peripheral blood, taken in the third trimester of pregnancy. The clonotype was recovered from a female donor in good health, enrolled as a control in a pregnancy study. The rearrangement joins TRBV7-2 to TRBJ1-2; D is uncertain. In DNA form, the CDR3 reads TGTGCCAGCAGCTCCCTGACAACTAACTATGGCTACACCTTC. It codes for CASSSLTTNYGYTF.